Listed below are T cell receptor beta chains from one sample, sequenced in a study of T-cell reconstitution after alpha-beta-depleted transplantation in children. From the PCR reads, TCRdb called clonotypes with MiXCR, one entry per CDR3 protein. The sample lists hundreds of thousands of distinct CDR3 sequences; under 15% were seen once. Source: PBMCs, mostly from graft donor cells, taken 360 days after TCRalphabeta/CD19-depleted stem cell transplant. Every receptor here comes from a male patient between 5 and 17 years old who had a stem cell transplant for acute myeloid leukemia, so the T cells may come from the graft donor. Both conserved end residues are part of each CDR3. Each record gives: clone size, J gene, D gene, V gene, CDR3 DNA, CDR3 protein. The D gene is left open where the match is weak. Only some rows state a clone size, as once, few, many or a class for expanded clones.

few	TRBJ2-1	NA	TRBV12-3/TRBV12-4	TGTGCCAGCAGTTTTGGTGTCCCCTACAATGAGCAGTTCTTC	CASSFGVPYNEQFF
many	TRBJ2-7	TRBD2	TRBV12-3/TRBV12-4	TGTGCCAGCAGTTTAGAGCTAGCGGGAGCTTGGGACGAGCAGTACTTC	CASSLELAGAWDEQYF
many	TRBJ2-6	NA	TRBV28	TGTGCCAGCGGGACCTCCCGGCCTGGGGCCAACGTCCTGACTTTC	CASGTSRPGANVLTF
NA	TRBJ1-3	NA	TRBV14	TGTGCCAGCAGCCAGAGGAAAACCATATATTTT	CASSQRKTIYF
few	TRBJ1-3	NA	TRBV2	TGTGCCAGCAGTGAAGAGGAGGGACGGCCCTGGAGAAACACCATATATTTT	CASSEEEGRPWRNTIYF
few	TRBJ2-7	NA	TRBV28	TGTGCCAGCAGTTTAATTGGACGACCCTACGAGCAGTACTTC	CASSLIGRPYEQYF
NA	TRBJ2-2	NA	TRBV12-3/TRBV12-4	TGTGCCAGCAACGCGAATAGGGGGGACACCGGGGAGCTGTTTTTT	CASNANRGDTGELFF
few	TRBJ2-2	TRBD1	TRBV28	TGTGCCAGCAGTTTACGGGAGTTTTTGGGACAGGGAGATACCGGGGAGCTGTTTTTT	CASSLREFLGQGDTGELFF
few	TRBJ2-2	NA	TRBV7-2	TGTGCCAGCAGCGGACTACCCACCGGGGAGCTGTTTTTT	CASSGLPTGELFF
NA	TRBJ2-5	NA	TRBV6-5	TGTGCCATCAGTTACTCAGGGGAGGGCCCCAACCAAGGGACCCAGTACTTC	CAISYSGEGPNQGTQYF
few	TRBJ2-7	NA	TRBV5-1	TGCGCCAGCAGCTTGGTTGTCTCGACGGGGGAGCAGTACTTC	CASSLVVSTGEQYF
NA	TRBJ1-1	NA	TRBV7-2	TGTGCCAGCAGCCTCCGTTACAGGGCCACTGAAGCTTTCTTT	CASSLRYRATEAFF
NA	TRBJ2-1	TRBD2	TRBV7-3	TGTGCCAGCAGCTTAATCCCCTACGGCGGGAGTACGAACAATGAGCAGTTCTTC	CASSLIPYGGSTNNEQFF
NA	TRBJ1-5	NA	TRBV28	TGTGCCAGCAGTTCCCGGACGTGGGTGCATTTT	CASSSRTWVHF